Sequencing of this TCR beta chain was carried out in a study of post-analysis software for immune sequencing data. The germline V gene encodes CDR1 SQVTM and CDR2 ANQGSEA. This CDR3 spans 13 amino acids. The germline V and J ends were trimmed by 4 bases and 4 bases, with 13 bases remaining between them. About this clonotype: What it binds is not known.

Study results and caveats: Controls had lower frequencies than patients of about five TRBV segments, which included TRBV5-6, TRBV5-1 and TRBV20-1.

Every TCR beta cDNA library bore unique molecular identifiers. TCRdb redid the calling of the PCR reads with MiXCR, one entry per CDR3 protein. The top ten hold 1.7% of the sample, which has 550,000 to 700,000 distinct CDR3 sequences, 44% seen once. The chain recombines TRBV29-1 with TRBJ2-5, with no clear D. This clonotype was obtained from a girl aged 5 to 17 with multiple sclerosis. The sequenced sample was blood. This chain's CDR3 is CSVGFVSAETQYF. As DNA, the CDR3 is TGCAGCGTTGGCTTCGTTTCGGCAGAGACCCAGTACTTC.